Below, 6 T cell receptor beta chains from the same sample are listed, as sequenced in a study of blood T cell repertoires in COVID-19. Sequencing was performed with immunoSEQ multiplex PCR; in TCRdb, only in-frame clones are kept and a portion is missing. Of about 150,000 clones in the sample, roughly nine tenths are singletons; the top ten hold more than 2%. Sequenced input: peripheral blood. The receptors derive from a woman in her 70s with acute or convalescent COVID-19.

The chain joins TRBV5-8 to TRBJ2-5, with TRBD1 as a possible D gene (6 bases). V lost 5 bases and J lost 2, with 16 bases in between. The germline CDR1 and CDR2 sequences are SGHTS and YDEGEE. The CDR3 length is 15 residues. The CDR3 DNA reads as TGTGCCAGCAGACTGGGGGCAGGGAGACAAGAGACCCAGTACTTC. This sequence encodes CASRLGAGRQETQYF.

The chain couples TRBV19 to TRBJ1-1, with unresolved D. This CDR3 contains 14 residues. Germline V gene lookup returns CDR1 LNHDA and CDR2 SQIVND (reference sequence). V lost 10 bases and J lost 3, with 18 bases in between. Written as DNA, the CDR3 is TGTGCCACCCAGAGCGGGGAAGGTCACACTGAAGCTTTCTTT. It codes for CATQSGEGHTEAFF.

The genes are TRBV2 and TRBJ1-1, with D unclear. CDR3 length: 12 amino acids. Trimming cost V 4 bases and J 7 bases, with 10 bases left between them. From germline, CDR1 is SNHLY and CDR2 FYNNEI. The DNA of the CDR3 is TGTGCCAGCAGTGCCGGACTACATGAAGCTTTCTTT. It is translated as CASSAGLHEAFF.

The chain links TRBV6-4 to TRBJ1-5; possible D gene TRBD1, 5 bases. The CDR3 is 16 amino acids. V gave up 7 bases and J gave up 3 bases, with 19 bases separating them. Germline CDR1 and CDR2: MRHNA and SNTAGT. CDR3 DNA sequence: TGTGCCAGCACCCCCGTTCTCTCGGGGGACAATCAGCCCCAGCATTTT. It translates to CASTPVLSGDNQPQHF.

The chain couples TRBV18 to TRBJ2-1; 7 bases line up with TRBD2. CDR1 is KGHSH and CDR2 is LQKENI in the germline V gene. The CDR3 sequence is 16 residues long. The junction had 9 bases not matched to a gene; V was cut back by 3 bases and J by 4 bases. CDR3 sequence reads: CASSPVGGVGYNEQFF. CDR3 DNA: TGTGCCAGCTCACCGGTGGGAGGGGTAGGATACAATGAGCAGTTCTTC.

The genes are TRBV27 and TRBJ1-3; D may be TRBD1 (5 bases). The V end was cut by 7 bases, the J end by 0 bases, with 13 bases between. This CDR3 has 15 residues. The V gene's germline CDR1 is MNHEY and CDR2 SMNVEV (reference sequence). The CDR3 sequence: CASKPGDYSGNTIYF. The DNA for the CDR3 is TGTGCCAGCAAACCCGGGGACTACTCTGGAAACACCATATATTTT.